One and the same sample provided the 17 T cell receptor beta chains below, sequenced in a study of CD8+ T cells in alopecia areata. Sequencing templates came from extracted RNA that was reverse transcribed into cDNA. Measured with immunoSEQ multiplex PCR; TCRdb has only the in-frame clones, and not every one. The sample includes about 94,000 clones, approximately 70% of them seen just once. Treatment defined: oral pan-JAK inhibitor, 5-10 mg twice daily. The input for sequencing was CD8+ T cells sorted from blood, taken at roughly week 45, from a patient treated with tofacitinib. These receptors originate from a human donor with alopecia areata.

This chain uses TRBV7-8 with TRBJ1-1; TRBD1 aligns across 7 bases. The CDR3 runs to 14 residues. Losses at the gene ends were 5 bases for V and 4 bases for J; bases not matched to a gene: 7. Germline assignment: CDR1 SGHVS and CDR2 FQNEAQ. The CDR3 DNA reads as TGTGCCAGCAGCCTTCAGGGGGAAGGCACTGAAGCTTTCTTT. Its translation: CASSLQGEGTEAFF.

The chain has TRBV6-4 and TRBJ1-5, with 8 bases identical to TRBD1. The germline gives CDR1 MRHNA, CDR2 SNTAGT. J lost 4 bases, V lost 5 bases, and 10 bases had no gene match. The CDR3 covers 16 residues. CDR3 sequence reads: CASSTDRTGRNQPQHF. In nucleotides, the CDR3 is TGTGCCAGCAGTACAGACCGGACAGGGCGGAATCAGCCCCAGCATTTT.

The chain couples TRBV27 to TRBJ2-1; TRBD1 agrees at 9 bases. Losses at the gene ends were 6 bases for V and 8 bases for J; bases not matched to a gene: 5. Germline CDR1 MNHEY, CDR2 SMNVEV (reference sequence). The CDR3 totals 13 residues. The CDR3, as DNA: TGTGCCAGCAGAACGACAGGGGGTGATGAGCAGTTCTTC. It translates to CASRTTGGDEQFF.

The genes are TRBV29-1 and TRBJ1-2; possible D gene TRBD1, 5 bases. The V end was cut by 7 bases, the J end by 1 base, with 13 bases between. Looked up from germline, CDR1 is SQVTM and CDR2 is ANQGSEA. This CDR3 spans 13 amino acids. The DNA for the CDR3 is TGCAGCGCCCGGGACGTGTATAACTATGGCTACACCTTC. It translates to CSARDVYNYGYTF. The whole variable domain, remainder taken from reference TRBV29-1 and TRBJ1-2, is SAVISQKPSRDICQRGTSLTIQCQVDSQVTMMFWYRQQPGQSLTLIATANQGSEATYESGFVIDKFPISRPNLTFSTLTVSNMSPEDSSIYLCSARDVYNYGYTFGSGTRLTVV.

The CDR3 sequence: CATSIGTEGVYEQYF. The DNA for the CDR3 is TGTGCCACCAGCATTGGGACAGAAGGAGTTTACGAGCAGTACTTC. The chain uses TRBV15 and TRBJ2-7, with 7 bases matching TRBD1. Germline CDR1 LNHNV, CDR2 YYDKDF (reference sequence). The CDR3 spans 15 residues. With V trimmed by 4 bases and J by 4 bases, 10 bases remained unmatched. Drawing the rest from reference TRBV15 and TRBJ2-7, the complete variable domain is DAMVIQNPRYQVTQFGKPVTLSCSQTLNHNVMYWYQQKSSQAPKLLFHYYDKDFNNEADTPDNFQSRRPNTSFCFLDIRSPGLGDTAMYLCATSIGTEGVYEQYFGPGTRLTVT.

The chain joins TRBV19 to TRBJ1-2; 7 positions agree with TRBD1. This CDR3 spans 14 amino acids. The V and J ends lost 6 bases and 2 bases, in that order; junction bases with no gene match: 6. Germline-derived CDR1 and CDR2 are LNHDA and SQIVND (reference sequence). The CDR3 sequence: CASRDGQENYGYTF. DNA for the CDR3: TGTGCCAGTAGGGATGGACAGGAGAACTATGGCTACACCTTC.

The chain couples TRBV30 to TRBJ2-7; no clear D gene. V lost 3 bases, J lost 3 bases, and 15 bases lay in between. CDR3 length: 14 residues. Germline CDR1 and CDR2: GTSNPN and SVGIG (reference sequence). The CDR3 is CAWSAPSANYEQYF. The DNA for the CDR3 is TGTGCCTGGAGCGCACCCTCAGCGAACTACGAGCAGTACTTC.

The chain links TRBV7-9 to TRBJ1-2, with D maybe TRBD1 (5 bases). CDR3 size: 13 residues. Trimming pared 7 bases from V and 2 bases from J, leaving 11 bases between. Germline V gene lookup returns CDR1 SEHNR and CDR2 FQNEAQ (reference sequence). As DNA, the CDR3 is TGTGCCAGCACCCTGGGGCAGAACTATGGCTACACCTTC. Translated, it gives CASTLGQNYGYTF.

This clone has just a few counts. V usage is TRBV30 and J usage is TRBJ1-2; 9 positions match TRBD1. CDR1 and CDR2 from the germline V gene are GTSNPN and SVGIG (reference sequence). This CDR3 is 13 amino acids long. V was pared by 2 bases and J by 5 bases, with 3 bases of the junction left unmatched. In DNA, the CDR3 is TGTGCCTGGAGTACCGGACAGGGGTATGGCTACACCTTC. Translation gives CAWSTGQGYGYTF. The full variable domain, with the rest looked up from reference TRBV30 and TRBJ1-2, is SQTIHQWPATLVQPVGSPLSLECTVEGTSNPNLYWYRQAAGRGLQLLFYSVGIGQISSEVPQNLSASRPQDRQFILSSKKLLLSDSGFYLCAWSTGQGYGYTFGSGTRLTVV.

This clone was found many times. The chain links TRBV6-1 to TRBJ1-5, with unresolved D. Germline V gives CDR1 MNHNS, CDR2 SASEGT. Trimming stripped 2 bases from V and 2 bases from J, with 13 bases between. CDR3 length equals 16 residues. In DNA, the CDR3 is TGTGCCAGCAGTGAATTTAAAGGTTCGGGCAATCAGCCCCAGCATTTT. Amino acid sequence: CASSEFKGSGNQPQHF.

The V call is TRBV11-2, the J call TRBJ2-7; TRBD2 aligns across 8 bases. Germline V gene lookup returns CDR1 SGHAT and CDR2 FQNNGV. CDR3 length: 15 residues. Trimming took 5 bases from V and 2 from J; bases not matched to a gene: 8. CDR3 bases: TGTGCCAGCAGCCCGGGAAACGGGGGGGCCTACGAGCAGTACTTC. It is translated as CASSPGNGGAYEQYF.

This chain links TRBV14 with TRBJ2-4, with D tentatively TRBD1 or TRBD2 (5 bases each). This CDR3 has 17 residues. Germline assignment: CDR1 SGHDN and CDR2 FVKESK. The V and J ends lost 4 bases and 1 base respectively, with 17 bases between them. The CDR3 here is CASSPGVRDGAKNIQYF. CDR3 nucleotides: TGTGCCAGCAGCCCTGGGGTCAGGGACGGGGCCAAAAACATTCAGTACTTC.

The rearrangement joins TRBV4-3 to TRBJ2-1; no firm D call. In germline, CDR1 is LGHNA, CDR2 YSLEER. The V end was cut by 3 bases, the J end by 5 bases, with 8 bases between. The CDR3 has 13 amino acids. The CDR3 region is CASSQHLNNEQFF. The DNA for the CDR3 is TGCGCCAGCAGCCAGCACCTAAACAATGAGCAGTTCTTC.

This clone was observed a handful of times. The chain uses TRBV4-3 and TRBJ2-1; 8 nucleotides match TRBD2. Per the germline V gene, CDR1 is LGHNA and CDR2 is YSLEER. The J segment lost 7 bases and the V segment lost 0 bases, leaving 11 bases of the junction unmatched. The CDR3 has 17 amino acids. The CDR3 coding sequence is TGCGCCAGCAGCCAAGATCGGGCGGGGGGTCCCCTAAATGAGCAGTTCTTC. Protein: CASSQDRAGGPLNEQFF.

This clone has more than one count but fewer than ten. The CDR3: CSVEDGSLAWQFF. CDR3 nucleotide sequence: TGCAGCGTTGAAGACGGAAGCTTGGCATGGCAGTTCTTC. The chain recombines TRBV29-1 with TRBJ2-1; D gene uncertain. The V gene's germline CDR1 is SQVTM and CDR2 ANQGSEA. Trimming shortened V by 0 bases and J by 12 bases, and 15 bases separated the two germline ends. The CDR3 covers 13 residues.

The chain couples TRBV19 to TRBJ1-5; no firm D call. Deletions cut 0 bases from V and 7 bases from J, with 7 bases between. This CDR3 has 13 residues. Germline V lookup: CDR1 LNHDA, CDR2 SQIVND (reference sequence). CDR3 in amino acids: CASSIEWYQPQHF. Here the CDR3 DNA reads TGTGCCAGTAGTATAGAATGGTACCAGCCCCAGCATTTT.

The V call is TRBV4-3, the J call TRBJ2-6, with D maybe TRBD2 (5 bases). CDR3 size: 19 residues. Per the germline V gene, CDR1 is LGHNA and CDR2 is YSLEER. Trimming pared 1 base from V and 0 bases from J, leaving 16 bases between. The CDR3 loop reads CASSQVDLAWSSGANVLTF. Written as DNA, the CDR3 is TGCGCCAGCAGCCAAGTGGATCTAGCTTGGAGCTCTGGGGCCAACGTCCTGACTTTC.